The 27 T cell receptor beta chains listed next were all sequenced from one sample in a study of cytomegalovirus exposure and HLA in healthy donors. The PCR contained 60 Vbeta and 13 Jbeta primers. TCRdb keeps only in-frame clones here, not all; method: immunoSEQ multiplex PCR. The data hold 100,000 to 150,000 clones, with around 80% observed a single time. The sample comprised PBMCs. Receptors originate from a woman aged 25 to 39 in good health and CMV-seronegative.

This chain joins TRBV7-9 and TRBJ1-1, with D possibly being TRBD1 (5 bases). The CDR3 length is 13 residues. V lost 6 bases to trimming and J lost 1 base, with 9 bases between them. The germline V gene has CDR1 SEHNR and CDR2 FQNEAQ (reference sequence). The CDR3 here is CASSSQGNTEAFF. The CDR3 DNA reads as TGTGCCAGCAGTTCTCAGGGGAACACTGAAGCTTTCTTT.

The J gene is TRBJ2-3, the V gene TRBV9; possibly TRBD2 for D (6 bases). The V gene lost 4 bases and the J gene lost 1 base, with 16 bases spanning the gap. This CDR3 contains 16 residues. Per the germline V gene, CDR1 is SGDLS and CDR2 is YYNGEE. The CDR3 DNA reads TGTGCCAGCAGCCCCGTTGGGGGGATGGGCACAGATACGCAGTATTTT. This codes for CASSPVGGMGTDTQYF.

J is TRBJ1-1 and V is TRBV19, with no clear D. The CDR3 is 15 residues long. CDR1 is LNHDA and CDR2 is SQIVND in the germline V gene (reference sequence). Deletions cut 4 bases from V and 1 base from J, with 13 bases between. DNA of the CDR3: TGTGCCAGTAGTACCAACGGGGATTCGAACACTGAAGCTTTCTTT. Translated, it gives CASSTNGDSNTEAFF.

The CDR3 loop reads CASRDGETQYF. CDR3 DNA sequence: TGTGCCAGCAGAGACGGGGAGACCCAGTACTTC. This sequence joins TRBV5-4 and TRBJ2-5; no reliable D call. The CDR3 covers 11 residues. Trimming removed 5 bases at V and 5 bases at J, with 7 bases between. Germline CDR1 and CDR2: SGHNT and YYREEE (reference sequence). Full variable domain (outside the CDR3, taken from reference TRBV5-4 and TRBJ2-5): ETGVTQSPTHLIKTRGQQVTLRCSSQSGHNTVSWYQQALGQGPQFIFQYYREEENGRGNFPPRFSGLQFPNYSSELNVNALELDDSALYLCASRDGETQYFGPGTRLLVL.

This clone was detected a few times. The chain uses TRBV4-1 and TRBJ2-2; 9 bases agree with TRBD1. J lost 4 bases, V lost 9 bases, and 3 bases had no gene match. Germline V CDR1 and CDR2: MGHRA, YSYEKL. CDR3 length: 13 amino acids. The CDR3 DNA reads TGCGCCAGTCGACAGGGGGGCACCGGGGAGCTGTTTTTT. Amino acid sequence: CASRQGGTGELFF.

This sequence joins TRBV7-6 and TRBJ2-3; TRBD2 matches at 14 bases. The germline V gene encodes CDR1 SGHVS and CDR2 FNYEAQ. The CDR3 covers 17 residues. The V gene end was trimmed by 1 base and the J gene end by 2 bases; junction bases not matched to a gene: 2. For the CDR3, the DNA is TGTGCCAGCAGCTTAGGACTAGCGGGAGGGCCCACAGATACGCAGTATTTT. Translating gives CASSLGLAGGPTDTQYF.

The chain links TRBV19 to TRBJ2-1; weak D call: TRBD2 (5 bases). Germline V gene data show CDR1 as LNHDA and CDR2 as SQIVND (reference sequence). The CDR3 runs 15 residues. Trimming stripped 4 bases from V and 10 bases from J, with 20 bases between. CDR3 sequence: CASSKGGSWTGEQFF. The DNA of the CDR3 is TGTGCCAGTAGTAAGGGCGGTAGCTGGACTGGAGAGCAGTTCTTC. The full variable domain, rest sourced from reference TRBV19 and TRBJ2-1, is DGGITQSPKYLFRKEGQNVTLSCEQNLNHDAMYWYRQDPGQGLRLIYYSQIVNDFQKGDIAEGYSVSREKKESFPLTVTSAQKNPTAFYLCASSKGGSWTGEQFFGPGTRLTVL.

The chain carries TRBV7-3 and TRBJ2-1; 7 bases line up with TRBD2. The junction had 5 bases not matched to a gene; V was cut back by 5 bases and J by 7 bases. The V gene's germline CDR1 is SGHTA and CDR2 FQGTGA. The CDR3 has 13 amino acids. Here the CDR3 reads CASSSGAGNEQFF. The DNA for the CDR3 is TGTGCCAGCAGCAGCGGGGCTGGAAATGAGCAGTTCTTC.

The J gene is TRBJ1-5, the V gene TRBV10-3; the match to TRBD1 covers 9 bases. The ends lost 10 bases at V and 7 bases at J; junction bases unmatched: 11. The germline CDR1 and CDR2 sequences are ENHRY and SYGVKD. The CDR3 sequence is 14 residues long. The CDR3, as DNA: TGTGCCAGCAGGTCACAGGGGGCTCAACAGCCCCAGCATTTT. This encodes CASRSQGAQQPQHF.

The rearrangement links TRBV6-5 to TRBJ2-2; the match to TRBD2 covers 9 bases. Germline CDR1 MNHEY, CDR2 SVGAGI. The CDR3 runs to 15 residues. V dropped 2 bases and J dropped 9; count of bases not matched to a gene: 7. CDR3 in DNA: TGTGCCAGCAGTTACGTAACTAGCGGGCACCGGGAGCTGTTTTTT. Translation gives CASSYVTSGHRELFF.

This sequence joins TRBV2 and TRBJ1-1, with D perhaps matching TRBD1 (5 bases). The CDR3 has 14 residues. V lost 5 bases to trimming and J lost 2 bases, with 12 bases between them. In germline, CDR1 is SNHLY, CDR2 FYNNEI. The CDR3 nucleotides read TGTGCCAGCAGTCCGGACATATTTAACACTGAAGCTTTCTTT. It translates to CASSPDIFNTEAFF.

The CDR3 region is CASSPTGLRNTEAFF. The CDR3 DNA is TGTGCCAGCAGCCCGACAGGCCTCAGGAACACTGAAGCTTTCTTT. The chain uses TRBV14 and TRBJ1-1, with TRBD1 as a possible D gene (6 bases). V lost 4 bases to trimming and J lost 1 base, with 13 bases between them. This CDR3 comprises 15 residues. The V gene's germline CDR1 is SGHDN and CDR2 FVKESK.

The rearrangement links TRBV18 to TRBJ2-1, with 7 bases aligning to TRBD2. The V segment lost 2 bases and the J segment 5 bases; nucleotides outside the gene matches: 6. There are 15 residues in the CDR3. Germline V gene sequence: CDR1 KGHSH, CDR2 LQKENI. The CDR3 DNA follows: TGTGCCAGCTCACCATGGTTAGCGGGCCACAATGAGCAGTTCTTC. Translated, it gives CASSPWLAGHNEQFF.

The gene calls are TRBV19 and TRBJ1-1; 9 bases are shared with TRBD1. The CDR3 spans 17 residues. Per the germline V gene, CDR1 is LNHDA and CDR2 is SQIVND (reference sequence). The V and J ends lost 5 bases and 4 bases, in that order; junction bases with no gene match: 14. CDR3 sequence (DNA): TGTGCCAGTAGTTCCTGGACAGGGGTTAGAAGGAGCACTGAAGCTTTCTTT. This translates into CASSSWTGVRRSTEAFF.

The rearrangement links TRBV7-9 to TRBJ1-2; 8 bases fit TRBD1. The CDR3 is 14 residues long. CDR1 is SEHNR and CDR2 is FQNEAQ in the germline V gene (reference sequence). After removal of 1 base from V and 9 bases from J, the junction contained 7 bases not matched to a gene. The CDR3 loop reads CASSLEMDRESYTF. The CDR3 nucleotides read TGTGCCAGCAGCTTAGAAATGGACAGGGAAAGCTACACCTTC.

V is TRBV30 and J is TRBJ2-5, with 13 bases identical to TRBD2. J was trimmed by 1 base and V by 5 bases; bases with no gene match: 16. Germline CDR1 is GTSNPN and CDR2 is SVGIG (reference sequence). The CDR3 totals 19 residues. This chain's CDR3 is CAWDTAGTSGNPSQETQYF. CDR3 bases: TGTGCCTGGGATACTGCCGGGACTAGCGGGAACCCCTCCCAAGAGACCCAGTACTTC.

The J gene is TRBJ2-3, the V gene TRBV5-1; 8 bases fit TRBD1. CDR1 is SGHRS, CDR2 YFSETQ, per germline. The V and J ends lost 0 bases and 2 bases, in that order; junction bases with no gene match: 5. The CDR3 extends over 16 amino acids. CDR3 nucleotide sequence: TGCGCCAGCAGCTTGGTCGGTCAGGGGGCCACAGATACGCAGTATTTT. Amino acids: CASSLVGQGATDTQYF.

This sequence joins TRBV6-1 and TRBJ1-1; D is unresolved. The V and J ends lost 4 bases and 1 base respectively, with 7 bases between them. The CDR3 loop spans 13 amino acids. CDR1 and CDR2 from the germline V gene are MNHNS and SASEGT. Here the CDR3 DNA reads TGTGCCAGCAGTGTGTTAGAGAACACTGAAGCTTTCTTT. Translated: CASSVLENTEAFF.

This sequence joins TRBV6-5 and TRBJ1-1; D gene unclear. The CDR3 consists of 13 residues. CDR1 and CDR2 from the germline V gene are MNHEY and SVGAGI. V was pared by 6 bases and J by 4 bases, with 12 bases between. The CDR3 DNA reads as TGTGCCAGCAGCCAGAGGCCGGGCACTGAAGCTTTCTTT. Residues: CASSQRPGTEAFF.

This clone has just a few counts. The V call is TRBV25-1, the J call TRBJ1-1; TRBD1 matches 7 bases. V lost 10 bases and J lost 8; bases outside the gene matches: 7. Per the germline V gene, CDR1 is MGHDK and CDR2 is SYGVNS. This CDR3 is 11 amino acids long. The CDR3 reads CATWGQTEAFF. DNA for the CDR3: TGTGCCACCTGGGGACAGACGGAAGCTTTCTTT.

The DNA for the CDR3 is TGCAGCGTCTCGAGGGGGGGTTACGAGCAGTACTTC. This translates into CSVSRGGYEQYF. This chain connects TRBV29-1 to TRBJ2-7; D might be TRBD2 (7 bases). Per germline, CDR1 SQVTM and CDR2 ANQGSEA. Trimming took 6 bases from V and 4 from J, leaving 13 bases between them. The CDR3 length is 12 residues.

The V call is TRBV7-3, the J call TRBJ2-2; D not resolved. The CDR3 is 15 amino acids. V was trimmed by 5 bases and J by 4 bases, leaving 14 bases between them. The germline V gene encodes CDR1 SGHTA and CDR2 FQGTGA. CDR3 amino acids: CASSPVGRGTGELFF. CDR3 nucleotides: TGTGCCAGCAGCCCCGTCGGAAGAGGCACCGGGGAGCTGTTTTTT.

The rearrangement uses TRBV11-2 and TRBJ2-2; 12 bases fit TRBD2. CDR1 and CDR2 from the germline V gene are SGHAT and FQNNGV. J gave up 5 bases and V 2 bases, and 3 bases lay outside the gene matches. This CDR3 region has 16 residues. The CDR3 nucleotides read TGTGCCAGCAGCTTACTAGCGGGGGGGTTTACCGGGGAGCTGTTTTTT. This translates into CASSLLAGGFTGELFF.

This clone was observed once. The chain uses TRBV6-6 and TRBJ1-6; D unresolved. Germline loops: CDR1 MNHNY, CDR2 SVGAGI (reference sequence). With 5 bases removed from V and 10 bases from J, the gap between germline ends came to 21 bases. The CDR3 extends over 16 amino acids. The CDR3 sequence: CASSMFEGKGRSPLHF. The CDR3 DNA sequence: TGTGCCAGCAGTATGTTCGAGGGTAAAGGGCGCTCACCCCTCCACTTT.

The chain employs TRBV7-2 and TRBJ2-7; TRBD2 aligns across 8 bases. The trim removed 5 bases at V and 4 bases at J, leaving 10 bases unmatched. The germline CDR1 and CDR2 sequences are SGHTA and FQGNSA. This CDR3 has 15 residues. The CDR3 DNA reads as TGTGCCAGCAGCCCGGGGGGAGCGGGAGAGTACGAGCAGTACTTC. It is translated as CASSPGGAGEYEQYF.

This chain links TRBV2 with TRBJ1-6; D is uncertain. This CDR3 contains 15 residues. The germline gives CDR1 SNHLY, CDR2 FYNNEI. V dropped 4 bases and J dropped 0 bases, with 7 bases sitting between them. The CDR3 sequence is CASSVQSSYNSPLHF. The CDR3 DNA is TGTGCCAGCAGTGTACAGAGCTCCTATAATTCACCCCTCCACTTT.

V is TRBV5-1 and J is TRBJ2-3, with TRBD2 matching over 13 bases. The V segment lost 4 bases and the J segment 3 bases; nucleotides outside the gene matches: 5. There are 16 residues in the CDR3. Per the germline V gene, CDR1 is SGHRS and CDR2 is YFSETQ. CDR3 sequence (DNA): TGCGCCAGCAGCATGGGACTAGCGGGGCCTACAGATACGCAGTATTTT. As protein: CASSMGLAGPTDTQYF. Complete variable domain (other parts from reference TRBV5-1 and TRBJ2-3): KAGVTQTPRYLIKTRGQQVTLSCSPISGHRSVSWYQQTPGQGLQFLFEYFSETQRNKGNFPGRFSGRQFSNSRSEMNVSTLELGDSALYLCASSMGLAGPTDTQYFGPGTRLTVL.